These 9 T cell receptor beta chains came from one sample sequenced in a study of blood T cell repertoires in COVID-19. This table comes from immunoSEQ multiplex PCR, and its TCRdb copy is limited to in-frame clones, with some not included. Found here are over 200,000 clones, 80% to 90% of them singletons; the top ten hold 1.5% to 2%. Sequencing used PBMCs or T cells enriched from blood (not recorded which). These receptors were taken from a woman aged 45-59 years who had recovered from COVID-19.

This clone was found a few times. The genes are TRBV10-3 and TRBJ1-1, with TRBD1 matching 7 bases. Trimming cost V 5 bases and J 1 base; bases outside gene matches: 4. There are 14 residues in the CDR3. The germline CDR1 and CDR2 sequences are ENHRY and SYGVKD. The CDR3 reads CAISTGTANTEAFF. The CDR3 DNA is TGTGCCATCAGTACCGGGACAGCGAACACTGAAGCTTTCTTT.

The V gene is TRBV27, the J gene TRBJ2-7; TRBD2 is a possible D gene (6 bases). Trimming shortened V by 2 bases and J by 5 bases, and 19 bases separated the two germline ends. The CDR3 length is 16 residues. Germline V gives CDR1 MNHEY, CDR2 SMNVEV (reference sequence). As DNA, the CDR3 is TGTGCCAGCAGTTTAGACCGGAGCCCCCGGAGGGACGAGCAGTACTTC. It specifies CASSLDRSPRRDEQYF.

This clone was seen more than once but under ten times. J is TRBJ2-7 and V is TRBV11-3; D call uncertain. CDR3 length equals 9 residues. V was cut by 9 bases and J by 7 bases, with 7 bases left in between. Germline CDR1 and CDR2: SGHNT and YENEEA. As DNA, the CDR3 is TGTGCCAGGCCCCGGGAGCAGTACTTC. Translating it yields CARPREQYF. Full variable domain (outside the CDR3, taken from reference TRBV11-3 and TRBJ2-7): EAGVVQSPRYKIIEKKQPVAFWCNPISGHNTLYWYLQNLGQGPELLIRYENEEAVDDSQLPKDRFSAERLKGVDSTLKIQPAELGDSAVYLCARPREQYFGPGTRLTVT.

V is TRBV5-1 and J is TRBJ2-3; D not resolved. CDR1 and CDR2 (germline): SGHRS, YFSETQ. V lost 4 bases and J 4 bases, leaving 19 bases between the germline ends. This CDR3 is built from 16 residues. CDR3 nucleotide sequence: TGCGCCAGCAGCATTTATCCCCTTTCTCGCGCAGATACGCAGTATTTT. This codes for CASSIYPLSRADTQYF.

This rearrangement joins TRBV10-3 to TRBJ2-7, with 10 bases identical to TRBD1. The V gene end was trimmed by 10 bases and the J gene end by 5 bases; junction bases not matched to a gene: 8. The CDR3 totals 13 residues. Germline lookup yields CDR1 ENHRY and CDR2 SYGVKD. The CDR3 is CATRRDRGNEQYF. The CDR3 nucleotides are TGTGCCACCCGCCGGGACAGGGGCAACGAGCAGTACTTC.

Notes on this clone: Other nucleotide sequences in the sample specify the same CDR3. The V call is TRBV9, the J call TRBJ2-5; tentatively, D is TRBD2 (7 bases). Trimming removed 0 bases from V and 5 bases from J, with 11 bases in between. CDR3 length: 14 amino acids. Germline-derived CDR1 and CDR2 are SGDLS and YYNGEE. The CDR3 region has the DNA TGTGCCAGCAGCGTAGGGGGGCGGGAGGAGACCCAGTACTTC. This encodes CASSVGGREETQYF.

The gene calls are TRBV18 and TRBJ1-3; D may be TRBD1 (5 bases). Trimming left V 0 bases short and J 4 bases short, with 13 bases between. The CDR3 covers 16 residues. Germline loops: CDR1 KGHSH, CDR2 LQKENI. The chain's CDR3 is CASSPPRPGGGNTIYF. CDR3 coding DNA: TGTGCCAGCTCACCACCCCGGCCGGGGGGAGGAAACACCATATATTTT.

The genes are TRBV5-1 and TRBJ1-4; D gene unclear. CDR3 length: 14 residues. Germline V gives CDR1 SGHRS, CDR2 YFSETQ. The V gene lost 3 bases and the J gene lost 5 bases, with 11 bases spanning the gap. The CDR3 sequence is CASSWANPNEKLFF. Here the CDR3 DNA reads TGCGCCAGCAGCTGGGCAAACCCCAATGAAAAACTGTTTTTT.

This rearrangement joins TRBV5-6 to TRBJ1-2, with no clear D. V shed 2 bases and J shed 5 bases, with 16 bases lying between them. The germline V gene has CDR1 SGHDT and CDR2 YYEEEE. CDR3 size: 15 residues. Here the CDR3 DNA reads TGTGCCAGCAGCTTCCGATTTTTACAGACATATGGCTACACCTTC. Amino acid sequence: CASSFRFLQTYGYTF.